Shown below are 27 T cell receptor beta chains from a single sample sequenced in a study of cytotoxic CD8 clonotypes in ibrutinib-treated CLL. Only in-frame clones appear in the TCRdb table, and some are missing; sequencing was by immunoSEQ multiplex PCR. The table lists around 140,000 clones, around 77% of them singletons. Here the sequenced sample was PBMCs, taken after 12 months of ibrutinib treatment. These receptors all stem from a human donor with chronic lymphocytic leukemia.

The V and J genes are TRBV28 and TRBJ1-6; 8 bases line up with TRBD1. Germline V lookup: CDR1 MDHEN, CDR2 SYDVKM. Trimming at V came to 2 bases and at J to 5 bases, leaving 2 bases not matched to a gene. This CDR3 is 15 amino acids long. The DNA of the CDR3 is TGTGCCAGCAGTTTACTGACAGGGGATAATTCACCCCTCCACTTT. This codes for CASSLLTGDNSPLHF.

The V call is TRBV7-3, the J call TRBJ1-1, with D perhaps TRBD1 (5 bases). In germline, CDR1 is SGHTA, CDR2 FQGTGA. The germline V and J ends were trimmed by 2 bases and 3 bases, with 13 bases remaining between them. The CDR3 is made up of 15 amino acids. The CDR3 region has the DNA TGTGCCAGCAGCTTATCGGCAGGGTGGTACACTGAAGCTTTCTTT. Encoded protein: CASSLSAGWYTEAFF.

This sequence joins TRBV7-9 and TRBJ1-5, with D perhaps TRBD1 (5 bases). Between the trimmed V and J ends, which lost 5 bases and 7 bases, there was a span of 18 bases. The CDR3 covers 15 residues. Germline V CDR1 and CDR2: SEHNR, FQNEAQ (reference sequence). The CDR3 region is CASSPGLGVNQPQHF. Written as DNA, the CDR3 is TGTGCCAGCAGCCCCGGATTAGGGGTAAACCAGCCCCAGCATTTT.

The CDR3 sequence: CASRTLTQHPPKLFF. In DNA form, the CDR3 reads TGTGCCAGCAGAACCCTAACGCAACACCCCCCAAAACTGTTTTTT. V and J are TRBV6-5 and TRBJ1-4; D gene unclear. The germline V and J ends were trimmed by 6 bases and 10 bases, with 21 bases remaining between them. Germline loops: CDR1 MNHEY, CDR2 SVGAGI. The CDR3 has 15 residues.

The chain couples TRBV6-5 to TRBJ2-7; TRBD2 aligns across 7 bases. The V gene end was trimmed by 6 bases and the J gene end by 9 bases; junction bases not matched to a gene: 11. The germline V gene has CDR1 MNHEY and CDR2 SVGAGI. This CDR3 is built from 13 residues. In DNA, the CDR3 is TGTGCCAGCAGCCCTCGTCCAGCGGGGTGGCAGTACTTC. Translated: CASSPRPAGWQYF.

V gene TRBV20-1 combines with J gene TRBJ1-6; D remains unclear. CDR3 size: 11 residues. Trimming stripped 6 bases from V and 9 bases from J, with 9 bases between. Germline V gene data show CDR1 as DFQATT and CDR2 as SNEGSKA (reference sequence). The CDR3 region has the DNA TGCAGTGCAAACGAGGGTTCACCCCTCCACTTT. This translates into CSANEGSPLHF.

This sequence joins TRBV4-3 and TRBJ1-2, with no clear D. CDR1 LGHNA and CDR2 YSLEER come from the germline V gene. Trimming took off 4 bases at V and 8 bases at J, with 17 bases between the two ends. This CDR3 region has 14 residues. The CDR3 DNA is TGCGCCAGCAGCCGCTTGGGATTCGGAGAAGGCTACACCTTC. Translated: CASSRLGFGEGYTF.

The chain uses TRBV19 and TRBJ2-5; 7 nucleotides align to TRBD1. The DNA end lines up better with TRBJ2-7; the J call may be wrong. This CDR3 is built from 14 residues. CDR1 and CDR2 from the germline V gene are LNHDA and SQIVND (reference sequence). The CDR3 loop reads CASSHPGQIYEQYF. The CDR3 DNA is TGTGCCAGTAGTCATCCGGGACAGATATACGAGCAGTACTTC.

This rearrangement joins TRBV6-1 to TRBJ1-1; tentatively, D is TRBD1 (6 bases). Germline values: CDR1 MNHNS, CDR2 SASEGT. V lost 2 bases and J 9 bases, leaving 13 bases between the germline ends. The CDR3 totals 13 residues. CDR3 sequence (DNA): TGTGCCAGCAGTGAAATCGGGGGGCAGAAAGCTTTCTTT. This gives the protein CASSEIGGQKAFF.

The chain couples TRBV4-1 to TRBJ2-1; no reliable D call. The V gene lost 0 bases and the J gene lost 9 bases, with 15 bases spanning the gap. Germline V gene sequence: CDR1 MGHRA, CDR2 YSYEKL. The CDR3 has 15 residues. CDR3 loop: CASSQEGSAGGEQFF. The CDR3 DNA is TGCGCCAGCAGCCAAGAGGGCAGCGCCGGCGGTGAGCAGTTCTTC.

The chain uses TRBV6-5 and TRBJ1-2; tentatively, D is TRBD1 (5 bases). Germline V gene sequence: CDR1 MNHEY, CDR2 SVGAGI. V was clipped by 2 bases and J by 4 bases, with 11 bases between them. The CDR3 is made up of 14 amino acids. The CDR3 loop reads CASSYERGTYGYTF. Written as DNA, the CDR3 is TGTGCCAGCAGTTACGAAAGGGGTACCTATGGCTACACCTTC.

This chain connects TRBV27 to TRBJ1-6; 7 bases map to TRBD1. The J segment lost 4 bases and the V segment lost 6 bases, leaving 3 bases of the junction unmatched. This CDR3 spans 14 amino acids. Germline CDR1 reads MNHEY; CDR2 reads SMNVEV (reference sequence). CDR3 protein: CASRLGQYNSPLHF. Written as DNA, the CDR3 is TGTGCCAGCAGATTGGGACAGTATAATTCACCCCTCCACTTT.

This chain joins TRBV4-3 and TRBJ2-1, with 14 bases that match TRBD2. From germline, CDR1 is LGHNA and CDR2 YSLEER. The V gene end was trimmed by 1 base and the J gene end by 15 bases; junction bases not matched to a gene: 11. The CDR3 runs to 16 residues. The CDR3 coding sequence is TGCGCCAGCAGCCAAGGTCGGGGACTAGCGGGAGTAGTTTTGTTCTTC. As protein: CASSQGRGLAGVVLFF.

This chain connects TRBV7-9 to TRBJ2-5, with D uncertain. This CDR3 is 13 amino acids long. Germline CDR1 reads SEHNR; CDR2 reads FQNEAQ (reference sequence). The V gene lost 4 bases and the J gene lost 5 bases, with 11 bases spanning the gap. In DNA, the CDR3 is TGTGCCAGCAGCTATAAGTCCGGGGAGACCCAGTACTTC. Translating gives CASSYKSGETQYF.

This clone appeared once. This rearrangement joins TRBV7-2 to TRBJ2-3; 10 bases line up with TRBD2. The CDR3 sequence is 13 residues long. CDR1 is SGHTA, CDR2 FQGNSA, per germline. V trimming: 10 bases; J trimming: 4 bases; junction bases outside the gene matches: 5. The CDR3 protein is CATMLAGADTQYF. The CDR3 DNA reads TGTGCCACGATGCTAGCGGGAGCAGATACGCAGTATTTT. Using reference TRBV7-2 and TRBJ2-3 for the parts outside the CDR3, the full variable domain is GAGVSQSPSNKVTEKGKDVELRCDPISGHTALYWYRQSLGQGLEFLIYFQGNSAPDKSGLPSDRFSAERTGGSVSTLTIQRTQQEDSAVYLCATMLAGADTQYFGPGTRLTVL.

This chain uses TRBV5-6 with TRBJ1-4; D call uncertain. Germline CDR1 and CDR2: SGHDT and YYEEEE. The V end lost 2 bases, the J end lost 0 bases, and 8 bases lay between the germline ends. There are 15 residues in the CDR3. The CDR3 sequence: CASSFWFATNEKLFF. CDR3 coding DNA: TGTGCCAGCAGCTTCTGGTTCGCAACTAATGAAAAACTGTTTTTT.

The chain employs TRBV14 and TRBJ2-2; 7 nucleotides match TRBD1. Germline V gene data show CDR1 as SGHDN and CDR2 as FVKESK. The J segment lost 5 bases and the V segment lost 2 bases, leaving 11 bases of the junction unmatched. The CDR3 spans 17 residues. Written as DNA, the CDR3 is TGTGCCAGCAGCCAACTAAAAACTTCACAGGGGACCGGGGAGCTGTTTTTT. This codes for CASSQLKTSQGTGELFF.

The CDR3 DNA reads TGCGCCAGCAGCTACGGGACTAGCGGGGGTCATGCCGGGGAGCTGTTTTTT. The encoded protein is CASSYGTSGGHAGELFF. The genes are TRBV5-1 and TRBJ2-2; 14 nucleotides line up with TRBD2. The CDR3 is 17 residues long. The V segment lost 3 bases and the J segment 6 bases; nucleotides outside the gene matches: 7. Germline lookup yields CDR1 SGHRS and CDR2 YFSETQ.

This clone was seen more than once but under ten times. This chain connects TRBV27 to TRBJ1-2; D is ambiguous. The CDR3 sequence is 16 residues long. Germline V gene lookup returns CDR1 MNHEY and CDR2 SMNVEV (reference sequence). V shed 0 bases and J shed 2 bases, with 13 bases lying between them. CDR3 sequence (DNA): TGTGCCAGCAGTTTATCATTTCAGCTTTTAAACTATGGCTACACCTTC. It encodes CASSLSFQLLNYGYTF.

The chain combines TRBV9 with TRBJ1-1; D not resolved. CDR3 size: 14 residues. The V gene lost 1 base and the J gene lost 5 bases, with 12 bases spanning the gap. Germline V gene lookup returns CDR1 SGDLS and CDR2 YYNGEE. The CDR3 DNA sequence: TGTGCCAGCAGCGTAACGGGATTCTCTACTGAAGCTTTCTTT. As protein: CASSVTGFSTEAFF.

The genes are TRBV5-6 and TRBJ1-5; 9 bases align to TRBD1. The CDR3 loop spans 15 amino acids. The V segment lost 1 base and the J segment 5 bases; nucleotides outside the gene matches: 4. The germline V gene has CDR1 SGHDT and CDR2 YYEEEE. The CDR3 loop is CASSLRDRAYQPQHF. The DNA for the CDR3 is TGTGCCAGCAGCTTGAGGGACAGGGCATATCAGCCCCAGCATTTT.

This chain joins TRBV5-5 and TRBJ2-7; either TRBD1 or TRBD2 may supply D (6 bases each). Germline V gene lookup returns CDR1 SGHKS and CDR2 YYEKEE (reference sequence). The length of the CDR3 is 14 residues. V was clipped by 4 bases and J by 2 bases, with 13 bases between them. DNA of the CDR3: TGTGCCAGCAGCATCACAGGGAGGACCTACGAGCAGTACTTC. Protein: CASSITGRTYEQYF.

Written as DNA, the CDR3 is TGTGCCAGTAGTATAGAGACAGGGAGGTACGAGCAGTACTTC. Amino acids: CASSIETGRYEQYF. The V call is TRBV19, the J call TRBJ2-7, with a weak D call TRBD1 (7 bases). Germline V gene data show CDR1 as LNHDA and CDR2 as SQIVND (reference sequence). The CDR3 is 14 amino acids. V lost 0 bases and J 4 bases, leaving 10 bases between the germline ends.

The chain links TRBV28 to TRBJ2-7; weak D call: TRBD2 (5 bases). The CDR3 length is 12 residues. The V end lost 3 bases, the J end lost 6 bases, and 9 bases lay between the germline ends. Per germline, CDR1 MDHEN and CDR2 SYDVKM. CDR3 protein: CASSFEGSEQYF. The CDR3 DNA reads TGTGCCAGCAGTTTTGAGGGCTCCGAGCAGTACTTC.

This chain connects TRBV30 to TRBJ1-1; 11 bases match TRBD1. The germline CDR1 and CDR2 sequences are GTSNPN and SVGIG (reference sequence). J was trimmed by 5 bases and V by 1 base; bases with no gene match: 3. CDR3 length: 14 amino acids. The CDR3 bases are TGTGCCTGGAGTGAGGGGACAGGGGGAACTGAAGCTTTCTTT. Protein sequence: CAWSEGTGGTEAFF.

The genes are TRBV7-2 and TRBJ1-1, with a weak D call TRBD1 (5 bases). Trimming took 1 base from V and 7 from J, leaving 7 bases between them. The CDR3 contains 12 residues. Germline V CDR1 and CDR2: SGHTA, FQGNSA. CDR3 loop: CASSLGTYEAFF. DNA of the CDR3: TGTGCCAGCAGCTTAGGGACATATGAAGCTTTCTTT.

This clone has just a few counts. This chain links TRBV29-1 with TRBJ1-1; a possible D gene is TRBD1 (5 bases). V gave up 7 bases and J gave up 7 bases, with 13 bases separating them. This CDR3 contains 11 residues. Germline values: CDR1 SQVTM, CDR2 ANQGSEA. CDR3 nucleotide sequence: TGCAGCGCCCCTCTCCAGGGTGAAGCTTTCTTT. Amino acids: CSAPLQGEAFF.